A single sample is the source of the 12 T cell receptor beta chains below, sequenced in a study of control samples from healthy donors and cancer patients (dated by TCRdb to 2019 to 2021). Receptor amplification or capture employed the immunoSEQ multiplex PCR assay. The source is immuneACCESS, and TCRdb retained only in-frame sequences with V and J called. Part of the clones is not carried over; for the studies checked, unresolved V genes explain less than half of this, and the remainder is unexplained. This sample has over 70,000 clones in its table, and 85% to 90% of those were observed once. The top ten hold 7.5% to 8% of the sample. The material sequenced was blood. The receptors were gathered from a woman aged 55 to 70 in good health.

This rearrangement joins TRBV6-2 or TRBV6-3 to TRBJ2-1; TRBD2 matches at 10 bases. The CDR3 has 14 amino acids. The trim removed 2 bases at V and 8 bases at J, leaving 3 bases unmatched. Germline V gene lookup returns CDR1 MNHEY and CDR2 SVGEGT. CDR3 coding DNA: TGTGCCAGCAGTTACGGGACTAGCGCGCATGAGCAGTTCTTC. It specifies CASSYGTSAHEQFF.

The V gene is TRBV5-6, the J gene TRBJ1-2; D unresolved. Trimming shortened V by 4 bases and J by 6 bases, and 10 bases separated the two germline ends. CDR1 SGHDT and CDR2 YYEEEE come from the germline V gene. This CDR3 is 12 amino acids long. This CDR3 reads CASSLLSNGYTF. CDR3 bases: TGTGCCAGCAGCCTCCTCTCCAATGGCTACACCTTC.

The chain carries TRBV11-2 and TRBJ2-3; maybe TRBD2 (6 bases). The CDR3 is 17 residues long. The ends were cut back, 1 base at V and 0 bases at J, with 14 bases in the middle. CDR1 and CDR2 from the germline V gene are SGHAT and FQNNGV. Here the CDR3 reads CASSLGQLAFSTDTQYF. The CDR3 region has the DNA TGTGCCAGCAGCTTAGGGCAACTAGCATTTAGCACAGATACGCAGTATTTT.

The CDR3 DNA follows: TGTGCCAGCAGCTTACTGGATACGCAGTATTTT. As protein: CASSLLDTQYF. The chain is built from TRBV7-2 and TRBJ2-3; unclear D gene. This CDR3 spans 11 amino acids. The V gene's germline CDR1 is SGHTA and CDR2 FQGNSA. Trimming stripped 2 bases from V and 6 bases from J, with 3 bases between.

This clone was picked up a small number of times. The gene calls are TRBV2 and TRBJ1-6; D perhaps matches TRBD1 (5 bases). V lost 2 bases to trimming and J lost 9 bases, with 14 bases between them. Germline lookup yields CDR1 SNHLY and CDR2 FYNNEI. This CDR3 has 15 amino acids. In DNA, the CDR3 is TGTGCCAGCAGTGAACAGGGACTCTCCGGTTCACCCCTCCACTTT. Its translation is CASSEQGLSGSPLHF.

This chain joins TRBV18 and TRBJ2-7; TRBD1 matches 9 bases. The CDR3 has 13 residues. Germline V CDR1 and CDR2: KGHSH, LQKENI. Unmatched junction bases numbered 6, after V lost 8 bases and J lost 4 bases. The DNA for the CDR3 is TGTGCCAGCGCCGGGACAGGGACGTACGAGCAGTACTTC. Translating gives CASAGTGTYEQYF.

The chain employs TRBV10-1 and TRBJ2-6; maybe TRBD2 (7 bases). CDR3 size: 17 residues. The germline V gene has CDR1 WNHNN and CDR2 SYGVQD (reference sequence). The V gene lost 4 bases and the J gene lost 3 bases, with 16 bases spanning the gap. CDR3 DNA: TGCGCCAGCAGTGCGGGGGGCGCCGGATTTGGGGCCAACGTCCTGACTTTC. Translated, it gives CASSAGGAGFGANVLTF.

The CDR3 sequence is CASSLTRQRRSSYNEQFF. The CDR3 DNA reads as TGTGCCAGCAGCTTAACCCGACAGCGACGGAGCTCCTACAATGAGCAGTTCTTC. V is TRBV7-9 and J is TRBJ2-1; weak D call: TRBD1 (5 bases). The V gene lost 2 bases and the J gene lost 0 bases, with 17 bases spanning the gap. Germline V gives CDR1 SEHNR, CDR2 FQNEAQ (reference sequence). The CDR3 loop spans 18 amino acids.

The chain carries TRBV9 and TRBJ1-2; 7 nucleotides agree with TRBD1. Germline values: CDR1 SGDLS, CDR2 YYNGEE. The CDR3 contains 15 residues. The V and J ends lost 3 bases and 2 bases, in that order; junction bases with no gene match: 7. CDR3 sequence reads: CASSDPGGTNYGYTF. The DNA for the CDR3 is TGTGCCAGCAGCGACCCAGGGGGTACCAACTATGGCTACACCTTC.

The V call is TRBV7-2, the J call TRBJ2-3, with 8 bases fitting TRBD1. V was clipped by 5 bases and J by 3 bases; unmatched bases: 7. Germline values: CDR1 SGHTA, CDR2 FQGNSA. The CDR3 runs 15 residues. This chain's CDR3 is CASSVDRGGTDTQYF. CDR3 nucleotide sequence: TGTGCCAGCAGCGTCGACAGGGGAGGTACAGATACGCAGTATTTT.

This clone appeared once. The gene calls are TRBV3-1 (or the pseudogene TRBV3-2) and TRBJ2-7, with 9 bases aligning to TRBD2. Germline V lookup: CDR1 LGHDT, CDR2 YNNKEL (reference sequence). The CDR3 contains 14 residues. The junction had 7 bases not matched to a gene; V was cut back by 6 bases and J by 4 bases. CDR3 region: CASSRSGRGYEQYF. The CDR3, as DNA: TGTGCCAGCAGTCGTAGCGGGAGAGGTTACGAGCAGTACTTC.

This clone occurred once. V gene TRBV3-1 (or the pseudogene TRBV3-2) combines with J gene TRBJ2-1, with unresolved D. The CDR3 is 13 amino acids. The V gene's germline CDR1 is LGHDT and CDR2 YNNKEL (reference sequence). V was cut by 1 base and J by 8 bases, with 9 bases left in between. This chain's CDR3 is CASSQGEGYEQFF. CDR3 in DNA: TGTGCCAGCAGCCAAGGCGAAGGGTATGAGCAGTTCTTC.